This is a list of T cell receptor beta chains from one sample in a study of blood T cells in healthy people across ages. Using its own MiXCR run on the 5' RACE reads, TCRdb lists one record per CDR3 protein. The repertoire holds approximately 810,000 distinct CDR3 sequences, 25% to 35% seen once, with 15% to 20% in the top ten. Sequenced material: blood. These receptors came from a woman of 80 years or more in good health. Each CDR3 is given with its conserved first and last residue. D genes are given only for firm matches. Rows give clone size only sometimes, using once, few, many, or a class for an expanded clone.

j_call: TRBJ2-3
clone_size: -
d_call: TRBD2
v_call: TRBV24-1
cdr3_nt: TGTGCCACCAGTGACCAGCAGGGAGTAGCGGGAGGGCAGGGCACAGATACGCAGTATTTT
cdr3_aa: CATSDQQGVAGGQGTDTQYF

j_call: TRBJ2-1
clone_size: few
d_call: -
v_call: TRBV28
cdr3_nt: TGTGCCGGTAAACGGAGCGAGGGGAATGAGCAGTTCTTC
cdr3_aa: CAGKRSEGNEQFF

j_call: TRBJ2-3
clone_size: -
d_call: -
v_call: TRBV3-1
cdr3_nt: TGTGCCAGCAGCCAGGGACACAGGGTGGATACGCAGTATTTT
cdr3_aa: CASSQGHRVDTQYF

j_call: TRBJ2-1
clone_size: few
d_call: -
v_call: TRBV6-1
cdr3_nt: TGTGCCAGCAGTGCTAGGGGGGGAGGGGGCCTAAACTACAATGAGCAGTTCTTC
cdr3_aa: CASSARGGGGLNYNEQFF

j_call: TRBJ2-5
clone_size: many
d_call: -
v_call: TRBV7-2
cdr3_nt: TGTGCCAGCAGCCCGTTTAAAGAGACCCAGTACTTC
cdr3_aa: CASSPFKETQYF

j_call: TRBJ2-2
clone_size: -
d_call: TRBD1
v_call: TRBV6-6
cdr3_nt: TGTGCCAGTGGTGGGACAGGAAACACCGGGGAGCTGTTTTTT
cdr3_aa: CASGGTGNTGELFF

j_call: TRBJ2-3
clone_size: -
d_call: -
v_call: TRBV12-3/TRBV12-4
cdr3_nt: TGTGCCAGCAGTTTCGGAAGACTTCTCACAGATACGCAGTATTTT
cdr3_aa: CASSFGRLLTDTQYF

j_call: TRBJ2-7
clone_size: -
d_call: TRBD1
v_call: TRBV2
cdr3_nt: TGTGCCAGCAGTGAGACAGGGTCCTTCTCCTACGAGCAGTACTTC
cdr3_aa: CASSETGSFSYEQYF

j_call: TRBJ2-3
clone_size: many
d_call: -
v_call: TRBV20-1
cdr3_nt: TGCAGTGCTAGAGATGGGCGGGGAGGTCCAGATACGCAGTATTTT
cdr3_aa: CSARDGRGGPDTQYF

j_call: TRBJ2-1
clone_size: many
d_call: -
v_call: TRBV24-1
cdr3_nt: TGTGCCACCAGTGGCACAGGGAATGAGCAGTTCTTC
cdr3_aa: CATSGTGNEQFF

j_call: TRBJ2-5
clone_size: few
d_call: TRBD1
v_call: TRBV7-2
cdr3_nt: TGTGCCAGCAGCTTCACGGGACAGGGTAGGGAGACCCAGTACTTC
cdr3_aa: CASSFTGQGRETQYF

j_call: TRBJ2-5
clone_size: -
d_call: -
v_call: TRBV28
cdr3_nt: TGTGCCAGCAGTTGGGACTGGGGCGGCCAGTACTTC
cdr3_aa: CASSWDWGGQYF

j_call: TRBJ2-3
clone_size: -
d_call: -
v_call: TRBV20-1
cdr3_nt: TGCAGTGCGGATAGGACACAGGGTCGCACAGATACGCAGTATTTT
cdr3_aa: CSADRTQGRTDTQYF

j_call: TRBJ2-6
clone_size: -
d_call: -
v_call: TRBV6-2/TRBV6-3
cdr3_nt: TGTGCCTGCAGTTCAACAACAGGGCCCCCTGGGGCCAACGTCCTGACTTTC
cdr3_aa: CACSSTTGPPGANVLTF

j_call: TRBJ2-5
clone_size: many
d_call: -
v_call: TRBV18
cdr3_nt: TGTGCCAGCTCACCAGAGGAGACCCAGTACTTC
cdr3_aa: CASSPEETQYF

j_call: TRBJ2-5
clone_size: -
d_call: TRBD2
v_call: TRBV20-1
cdr3_nt: TGCAGTGCAAGCCGGGGGGTGCGGGAGACCCAGTACTTC
cdr3_aa: CSASRGVRETQYF